Presented here are 14 T cell receptor beta chains from one specimen sequenced in a study of blood T cell repertoires in COVID-19. Data came from immunoSEQ multiplex PCR; TCRdb stores just in-frame clones and leaves some out. The repertoire consists of 200,000 to 300,000 clones, with more than 90% occurring once and the leading ten covering just over 2.5%. Sequencing used peripheral blood. Receptor source: a person between 18 and 35 years old with COVID-19, enrolled during active disease.

V is TRBV20-1 and J is TRBJ1-2, with D unclear. Trimming removed 3 bases from V and 4 bases from J, with 6 bases in between. From germline, CDR1 is DFQATT and CDR2 SNEGSKA (reference sequence). CDR3 length: 11 amino acids. The CDR3 protein is CSASSGYGYTF. CDR3 nucleotide sequence: TGCAGTGCTAGTAGCGGCTATGGCTACACCTTC.

The chain combines TRBV9 with TRBJ2-5, with TRBD1 matching 7 bases. Germline V gene data show CDR1 as SGDLS and CDR2 as YYNGEE. Germline trimming cut 0 bases from V and 5 bases from J; bases unmatched to any gene: 10. The CDR3 is 16 residues long. CDR3 coding DNA: TGTGCCAGCAGCGTAGGCGACTCAGGGGGTAGGGAGACCCAGTACTTC. Its protein is CASSVGDSGGRETQYF. The full variable domain, rest sourced from reference TRBV9 and TRBJ2-5, is DSGVTQTPKHLITATGQRVTLRCSPRSGDLSVYWYQQSLDQGLQFLIQYYNGEERAKGNILERFSAQQFPDLHSELNLSSLELGDSALYFCASSVGDSGGRETQYFGPGTRLLVL.

Here the CDR3 reads CASTVPDTQYF. CDR3 in DNA: TGTGCCAGCACCGTTCCAGATACGCAGTATTTT. The genes are TRBV2 and TRBJ2-3, with unresolved D. This CDR3 is built from 11 residues. CDR1 is SNHLY, CDR2 FYNNEI, per germline. Trimming stripped 7 bases from V and 4 bases from J, with 6 bases between.

The chain has TRBV4-2 and TRBJ2-7; unclear D gene. CDR1 is LGHNA and CDR2 is YNFKEQ in the germline V gene. The CDR3 consists of 15 residues. V was trimmed by 0 bases and J by 2 bases, leaving 11 bases between them. The CDR3 nucleotides read TGTGCCAGCAGCCAAGATTCTGCGGCTACCTACGAGCAGTACTTC. Protein sequence: CASSQDSAATYEQYF.

The rearrangement uses TRBV5-1 and TRBJ2-6; D is possibly TRBD1 (6 bases). The CDR3 consists of 16 residues. Germline lookup yields CDR1 SGHRS and CDR2 YFSETQ. Trimming pared 2 bases from V and 0 bases from J, leaving 9 bases between. The chain's CDR3 is CASSFPQGSGANVLTF. CDR3 nucleotide sequence: TGCGCCAGCAGCTTCCCACAGGGCTCTGGGGCCAACGTCCTGACTTTC.

Details on this clone: Within the sample, other DNA sequences also encode this same CDR3. This chain uses TRBV5-1 with TRBJ1-1, with a tentative D call TRBD1 (5 bases). The V gene lost 0 bases and the J gene lost 1 base, with 7 bases spanning the gap. Germline CDR1 reads SGHRS; CDR2 reads YFSETQ. The CDR3 is made up of 14 amino acids. The DNA of the CDR3 is TGCGCCAGCAGCTTGGGGGGCGGGAACACTGAAGCTTTCTTT. Protein product: CASSLGGGNTEAFF.

The rearrangement uses TRBV29-1 and TRBJ2-7; the D is unclear. The V and J ends lost 0 bases and 1 base respectively, with 10 bases between them. Germline V gives CDR1 SQVTM, CDR2 ANQGSEA. The CDR3 covers 14 residues. CDR3 region: CSVEDGYSSYEQYF. The CDR3 DNA reads TGCAGCGTTGAAGATGGCTACAGTTCCTACGAGCAGTACTTC.

The chain couples TRBV10-1 to TRBJ2-7, with TRBD2 identical over 11 bases. The CDR3 covers 14 residues. Germline CDR1 and CDR2: WNHNN and SYGVQD (reference sequence). Trimming cost V 2 bases and J 9 bases; bases outside gene matches: 6. Written as DNA, the CDR3 is TGCGCCAGCAGTGAGATAGTAGCGGGAGGGCCGCAGTACTTC. This encodes CASSEIVAGGPQYF.

J is TRBJ2-1 and V is TRBV24-1, with 10 bases lining up with TRBD1. CDR1 KGHDR and CDR2 SFDVKD come from the germline V gene. The V and J ends lost 8 bases and 9 bases, in that order; junction bases with no gene match: 9. The CDR3 consists of 14 residues. As DNA, the CDR3 is TGTGCCACCACCCCGGGACAGGGGATCGGTGAGCAGTTCTTC. This translates into CATTPGQGIGEQFF.

The V and J genes are TRBV19 and TRBJ1-2; the match to TRBD1 covers 7 bases. This CDR3 is 16 amino acids long. J was trimmed by 7 bases and V by 0 bases; bases with no gene match: 11. Germline V gene lookup returns CDR1 LNHDA and CDR2 SQIVND (reference sequence). In DNA, the CDR3 is TGTGCCAGTAGTATAGATACGACAGGGAAGGGAAGTGGCTACACCTTC. Encoded protein: CASSIDTTGKGSGYTF.

The chain combines TRBV5-1 with TRBJ1-4, with D perhaps TRBD1 (5 bases). V lost 4 bases to trimming and J lost 6 bases, with 13 bases between them. The V gene's germline CDR1 is SGHRS and CDR2 YFSETQ. The CDR3 is 14 residues long. CDR3 nucleotide sequence: TGCGCCAGCAGCCCCTCGGGGGGAGATGAAAAACTGTTTTTT. Amino acid sequence: CASSPSGGDEKLFF.

This sequence joins TRBV2 and TRBJ1-1; maybe TRBD1 (5 bases). The CDR3 contains 14 residues. The germline V and J ends were trimmed by 2 bases and 6 bases, with 13 bases remaining between them. Germline assignment: CDR1 SNHLY and CDR2 FYNNEI. The CDR3 DNA sequence: TGTGCCAGCAGTGAATTGGAGGGGAGGGCTGAAGCTTTCTTT. Translating it yields CASSELEGRAEAFF.

The chain joins TRBV24-1 to TRBJ2-7; D may be TRBD1 (6 bases). The CDR3 contains 13 residues. V dropped 9 bases and J dropped 4 bases, with 15 bases sitting between them. Germline loops: CDR1 KGHDR, CDR2 SFDVKD. The CDR3 sequence is CATVLGQYYEQYF. The CDR3, as DNA: TGTGCCACCGTGCTTGGACAGTATTACGAGCAGTACTTC.

The CDR3 here is CASSLAFRTSGNTGELFF. In DNA form, the CDR3 reads TGTGCCAGCAGCTTAGCTTTCAGGACTAGCGGCAACACCGGGGAGCTGTTTTTT. The chain links TRBV11-2 to TRBJ2-2; 10 nucleotides match TRBD2. Germline trimming cut 1 base from V and 2 bases from J; bases unmatched to any gene: 7. The CDR3 runs 18 residues. Germline loops: CDR1 SGHAT, CDR2 FQNNGV.